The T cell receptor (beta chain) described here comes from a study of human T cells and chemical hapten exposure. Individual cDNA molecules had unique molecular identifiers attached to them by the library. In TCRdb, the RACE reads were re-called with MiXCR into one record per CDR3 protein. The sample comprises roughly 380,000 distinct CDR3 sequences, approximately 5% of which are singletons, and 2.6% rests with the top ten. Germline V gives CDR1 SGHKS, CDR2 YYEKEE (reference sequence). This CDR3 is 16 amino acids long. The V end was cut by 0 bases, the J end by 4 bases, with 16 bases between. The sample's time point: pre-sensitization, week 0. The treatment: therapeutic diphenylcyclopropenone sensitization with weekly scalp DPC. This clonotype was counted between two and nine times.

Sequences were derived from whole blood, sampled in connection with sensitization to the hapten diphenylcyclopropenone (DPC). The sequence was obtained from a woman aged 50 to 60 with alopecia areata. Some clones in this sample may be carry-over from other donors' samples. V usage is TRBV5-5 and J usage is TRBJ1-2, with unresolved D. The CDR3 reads CASSLDAGPDRYGYTF. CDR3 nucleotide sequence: TGTGCCAGCAGCTTGGATGCAGGTCCGGATCGCTATGGCTACACCTTC. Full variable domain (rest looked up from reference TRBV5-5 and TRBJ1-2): DAGVTQSPTHLIKTRGQQVTLRCSPISGHKSVSWYQQVLGQGPQFIFQYYEKEERGRGNFPDRFSARQFPNYSSELNVNALLLGDSALYLCASSLDAGPDRYGYTFGSGTRLTVV.